This T cell receptor (beta chain) appears in the sequencing data of a study of blood T cells in healthy people across ages. Study results and limitations: Strong correlation existed between TCR beta diversity and naive T cell percentage.

The second PCR ran roughly 6 to 11 cycles with a sample-barcoded 5' primer and J-beta primers. Each cDNA molecule carried a tag from a template-switch adaptor that contained 12 random nucleotides. TCRdb re-analysed the 5' RACE reads in MiXCR, keeping a single row per CDR3 protein. The repertoire holds approximately 290,000 distinct CDR3 sequences, with 25% to 30% as singletons. This clonotype was seen a handful of times. The antigen remains unidentified. The CDR3 covers 16 residues. Trimming took 5 bases from V and 4 from J, leaving 21 bases between them. Germline loops: CDR1 MDHEN, CDR2 SYDVKM. The sequencing input was blood. The sequence came from a woman between 65 and 79 years old in good health. This chain connects TRBV28 to TRBJ2-7; D is unresolved. The CDR3 DNA reads TGTGCCAGCAGTGCTGGAGTAGCCCCCTTATTTTACGAGCAGTACTTC. This sequence encodes CASSAGVAPLFYEQYF.